The rows below give T cell receptor beta chains drawn from one sample of a study of blood T cell repertoires in COVID-19. The data were produced by immunoSEQ multiplex PCR, yet TCRdb's version contains in-frame clones alone and is incomplete. The sample has about 240,000 clones; around 85% are singletons. Sequencing was done on a sample of peripheral blood. The receptors were sampled from a woman aged 60-75 years with active or convalescent COVID-19. Each CDR3 is given with its conserved first and last residue. D genes are given only for firm matches. Size values are once, few and many counts, or a class for expanded clones, and some rows have none.

d_call: TRBD2; cdr3_length: 19; clone_size: .; j_call: TRBJ2-7; v_call: TRBV5-8; cdr3_nt: TGTGCCAGCAGCTTGGTTCTGGGTTACACTAGCGGGACGTCCTACGAGCAGTACTTC; cdr3_aa: CASSLVLGYTSGTSYEQYF
d_call: TRBD1; cdr3_length: 17; clone_size: .; j_call: TRBJ2-5; v_call: TRBV6-1; cdr3_nt: TGTGCCAGCAGTGAATTCTACGGGACAGGGGGAAGAGAGACCCAGTACTTC; cdr3_aa: CASSEFYGTGGRETQYF
d_call: TRBD1; cdr3_length: 10; clone_size: .; j_call: TRBJ1-2; v_call: TRBV10-3; cdr3_nt: TGTGCCACCCGACAGGGTGGCTACACCTTC; cdr3_aa: CATRQGGYTF
d_call: TRBD2; cdr3_length: 16; clone_size: .; j_call: TRBJ2-3; v_call: TRBV3-1/TRBV3-2; cdr3_nt: TGTGCCAGCAGCCAGAGGGCTAGCGGGAGTTGGGATACGCAGTATTTT; cdr3_aa: CASSQRASGSWDTQYF
d_call: TRBD2; cdr3_length: 17; clone_size: .; j_call: TRBJ2-3; v_call: TRBV11-2; cdr3_nt: TGTGCCAGCAGCTTAGAGCTTGGCGGGAGATTCACAGATACGCAGTATTTT; cdr3_aa: CASSLELGGRFTDTQYF
d_call: .; cdr3_length: 12; clone_size: .; j_call: TRBJ2-3; v_call: TRBV19; cdr3_nt: TGTGCCAGTAGTTCCAGCGGCGATACGCAGTATTTT; cdr3_aa: CASSSSGDTQYF
d_call: .; cdr3_length: 13; clone_size: .; j_call: TRBJ1-5; v_call: TRBV30; cdr3_nt: TGTGCCTGGAGTGTACAGGGCAGCCAGCCCCAGCATTTT; cdr3_aa: CAWSVQGSQPQHF
d_call: .; cdr3_length: 16; clone_size: .; j_call: TRBJ1-1; v_call: TRBV7-8; cdr3_nt: TGTGCCAGCAGCTTAGGATTAACTCCGATGAACACTGAAGCTTTCTTT; cdr3_aa: CASSLGLTPMNTEAFF
d_call: .; cdr3_length: 14; clone_size: .; j_call: TRBJ1-1; v_call: TRBV16; cdr3_nt: TGTGCCAGCAGCCATCGCGGGATGAACACTGAAGCTTTCTTT; cdr3_aa: CASSHRGMNTEAFF
d_call: .; cdr3_length: 15; clone_size: .; j_call: TRBJ2-1; v_call: TRBV7-2; cdr3_nt: TGTGCCAGCAGCTTAGAGTTGGCATTGTCCAATGAGCAGTTCTTC; cdr3_aa: CASSLELALSNEQFF
d_call: .; cdr3_length: 12; clone_size: .; j_call: TRBJ1-2; v_call: TRBV2; cdr3_nt: TGTGCCAGTGAGGTGGCTAACTATGGCTACACCTTC; cdr3_aa: CASEVANYGYTF
d_call: .; cdr3_length: 15; clone_size: few; j_call: TRBJ2-1; v_call: TRBV7-6; cdr3_nt: TGTGCCAGCAGCCTCTTTAGCGGCTCCTACAATGAGCAGTTCTTC; cdr3_aa: CASSLFSGSYNEQFF
d_call: .; cdr3_length: 15; clone_size: .; j_call: TRBJ2-2; v_call: TRBV11-3; cdr3_nt: TGTGCCAGCAGCCCCCGGGACTCCAACACCGGGGAGCTGTTTTTT; cdr3_aa: CASSPRDSNTGELFF
d_call: .; cdr3_length: 15; clone_size: .; j_call: TRBJ2-2; v_call: TRBV6-5; cdr3_nt: TGTGCCAGCACCGCCGACAGACCGAACACCGGGGAGCTGTTTTTT; cdr3_aa: CASTADRPNTGELFF
d_call: .; cdr3_length: 13; clone_size: .; j_call: TRBJ1-2; v_call: TRBV11-3; cdr3_nt: TGTGCCAGCAGCTACGACAGCAACTATGGCTACACCTTC; cdr3_aa: CASSYDSNYGYTF
d_call: .; cdr3_length: 14; clone_size: .; j_call: TRBJ1-6; v_call: TRBV30; cdr3_nt: TGTGCCTGGAGTGTAGGACAGATCCATTCACCCCTCCACTTT; cdr3_aa: CAWSVGQIHSPLHF
d_call: TRBD2; cdr3_length: 17; clone_size: .; j_call: TRBJ2-5; v_call: TRBV5-1; cdr3_nt: TGCGCCAGCAGCCCTCAGACGACTAGCGGGGGGCTGGAGACCCAGTACTTC; cdr3_aa: CASSPQTTSGGLETQYF
d_call: TRBD1; cdr3_length: 15; clone_size: few; j_call: TRBJ2-2; v_call: TRBV19; cdr3_nt: TGTGCCACTAAAAGGGACAGGGAAAACACCGGGGAGCTGTTTTTT; cdr3_aa: CATKRDRENTGELFF
d_call: .; cdr3_length: 13; clone_size: .; j_call: TRBJ2-7; v_call: TRBV7-9; cdr3_nt: TGTGCCAGCAGCCAGTGCGCGGTCTGCGAGCAGTACTTC; cdr3_aa: CASSQCAVCEQYF
d_call: .; cdr3_length: 13; clone_size: .; j_call: TRBJ1-2; v_call: TRBV19; cdr3_nt: TGTGCCAGTAGTATCGACGGGCGGAGGAGCTACACCTTC; cdr3_aa: CASSIDGRRSYTF
d_call: TRBD1; cdr3_length: 14; clone_size: once; j_call: TRBJ1-4; v_call: TRBV30; cdr3_nt: TGTGCCTGTGACAGGGGGCCGGGGAATGAAAAACTGTTTTTT; cdr3_aa: CACDRGPGNEKLFF
d_call: .; cdr3_length: 15; clone_size: .; j_call: TRBJ2-1; v_call: TRBV4-1; cdr3_nt: TGCGCCAGCAGCCAAGATAACGGTGGCTACAATGAGCAGTTCTTC; cdr3_aa: CASSQDNGGYNEQFF
d_call: TRBD1; cdr3_length: 16; clone_size: .; j_call: TRBJ2-3; v_call: TRBV10-2; cdr3_nt: TGCGCCAGCAGAACCAAGACGGGACAGGGGACAGATACGCAGTATTTT; cdr3_aa: CASRTKTGQGTDTQYF
d_call: .; cdr3_length: 13; clone_size: .; j_call: TRBJ2-7; v_call: TRBV14; cdr3_nt: TGTGCCAGCAGCCAAGAATTGGCGGGCGAGCAGTACTTC; cdr3_aa: CASSQELAGEQYF
d_call: TRBD1; cdr3_length: 15; clone_size: once; j_call: TRBJ1-2; v_call: TRBV3-1/TRBV3-2; cdr3_nt: TGTGCCAGCAGCCAAGTAGGAGGAGGGGGCCGTGGCTACACCTTC; cdr3_aa: CASSQVGGGGRGYTF
d_call: TRBD2; cdr3_length: 17; clone_size: .; j_call: TRBJ2-1; v_call: TRBV11-2; cdr3_nt: TGTGCCAGCGCCCTAAGCCGGGCTAGCGGGAGATACAATGAGCAGTTCTTC; cdr3_aa: CASALSRASGRYNEQFF
d_call: TRBD1; cdr3_length: 14; clone_size: .; j_call: TRBJ1-2; v_call: TRBV28; cdr3_nt: TGTGCCAGCAGGCTTCCGGGACAGAAGGATGGCTACACCTTC; cdr3_aa: CASRLPGQKDGYTF
d_call: .; cdr3_length: 13; clone_size: .; j_call: TRBJ1-2; v_call: TRBV28; cdr3_nt: TGTGCCAGCAACCTTGGACAAACCTATGGCTACACCTTC; cdr3_aa: CASNLGQTYGYTF
d_call: .; cdr3_length: 16; clone_size: .; j_call: TRBJ1-2; v_call: TRBV19; cdr3_nt: TGTGCCAGCACCAGTAGAGGTAGCGGGTTCGATTTTGGCTACACCTTC; cdr3_aa: CASTSRGSGFDFGYTF
d_call: TRBD1; cdr3_length: 15; clone_size: .; j_call: TRBJ2-2; v_call: TRBV7-3; cdr3_nt: TGTGCCAGCAGCCCCGGGACAGGGGCCACCGGGGAGCTGTTTTTT; cdr3_aa: CASSPGTGATGELFF
d_call: .; cdr3_length: 15; clone_size: .; j_call: TRBJ2-1; v_call: TRBV11-2; cdr3_nt: TGTGCCAGCAGCTTGGTGGAGGGATCCTACAATGAGCAGTTCTTC; cdr3_aa: CASSLVEGSYNEQFF
d_call: .; cdr3_length: 13; clone_size: .; j_call: TRBJ1-1; v_call: TRBV19; cdr3_nt: TGTGCCAGTAGTATAGATGCGGACACTGAAGCTTTCTTT; cdr3_aa: CASSIDADTEAFF
d_call: .; cdr3_length: 15; clone_size: many; j_call: TRBJ1-3; v_call: TRBV6-6; cdr3_nt: TGTGCCAGCAGTCCCCCGCAGGCGTCTGGAAACACCATATATTTT; cdr3_aa: CASSPPQASGNTIYF
d_call: .; cdr3_length: 16; clone_size: once; j_call: TRBJ2-5; v_call: TRBV24-1; cdr3_nt: TGTGCCACCAGTGATCCGATAGCACCAGAACAAGAGACCCAGTACTTC; cdr3_aa: CATSDPIAPEQETQYF
d_call: TRBD2; cdr3_length: 17; clone_size: .; j_call: TRBJ2-7; v_call: TRBV4-2; cdr3_nt: TGTGCCAGCAGCCGAGTGGCCCGGGGACTAGCGGACTACGAGCAGTACTTC; cdr3_aa: CASSRVARGLADYEQYF
d_call: .; cdr3_length: 13; clone_size: .; j_call: TRBJ1-2; v_call: TRBV18; cdr3_nt: TGTGCCAGCTCACCGGAGAAATTCTATGGCTACACCTTC; cdr3_aa: CASSPEKFYGYTF
d_call: .; cdr3_length: 13; clone_size: once; j_call: TRBJ1-1; v_call: TRBV5-1; cdr3_nt: TGCGCCAGCAGCCCCGACCAGGGTACTGAAGCTTTCTTT; cdr3_aa: CASSPDQGTEAFF
d_call: TRBD1; cdr3_length: 18; clone_size: .; j_call: TRBJ2-2; v_call: TRBV4-2; cdr3_nt: TGTGCCAGCAGCCCCATAATCCCGGGACAGGGGGCGCACGGGGAGCTGTTTTTT; cdr3_aa: CASSPIIPGQGAHGELFF
d_call: .; cdr3_length: 14; clone_size: few; j_call: TRBJ1-2; v_call: TRBV5-1; cdr3_nt: TGCGCCAGCAGCCCCAGTCAGGTTAACTATGGCTACACCTTC; cdr3_aa: CASSPSQVNYGYTF
d_call: .; cdr3_length: 12; clone_size: .; j_call: TRBJ1-5; v_call: TRBV6-5; cdr3_nt: TGTGCCGGCAGCGAGGCGGAGGCTCCCCAGCATTTT; cdr3_aa: CAGSEAEAPQHF